A single sample gave rise to the 11 T cell receptor beta chains below, sequenced in a study of early T cells in non-severe SARS-CoV-2 infection. TCRdb redid the calling of the 5' RACE reads with MiXCR, one entry per CDR3 protein. Among about 60,000 distinct CDR3 sequences listed, approximately 9% were seen once. Sample: whole blood. These receptors all come from an adult who was a healthcare worker with PCR-confirmed SARS-CoV-2 infection or an uninfected control (not recorded which).

The chain joins TRBV7-2 to TRBJ1-5; tentatively, D is TRBD1 (5 bases). This CDR3 is built from 15 residues. CDR1 and CDR2 from the germline V gene are SGHTA and FQGNSA. V gave up 3 bases and J gave up 2 bases, with 11 bases separating them. CDR3 sequence reads: CASSFGGLRNQPQHF. In DNA form, the CDR3 reads TGTGCCAGCAGCTTTGGGGGTTTACGCAATCAGCCCCAGCATTTT.

This chain joins TRBV7-9 and TRBJ1-1; TRBD1 is a possible D gene (5 bases). The CDR3 runs 13 residues. Deletions cut 5 bases from V and 3 bases from J, with 10 bases between. Germline CDR1 SEHNR, CDR2 FQNEAQ (reference sequence). The CDR3 region has the DNA TGTGCCAGCAGCGAGACAGACTACACTGAAGCTTTCTTT. It specifies CASSETDYTEAFF.

At least ten counts were recorded for this clonotype. The chain links TRBV28 to TRBJ1-4; the D is unclear. CDR1 and CDR2 (germline): MDHEN, SYDVKM. V lost 10 bases, J lost 0 bases, and 12 bases lay in between. The CDR3 spans 14 residues. The CDR3 loop reads CATAQFATNEKLFF. The CDR3, as DNA: TGTGCCACCGCCCAGTTTGCAACTAATGAAAAACTGTTTTTT.

The rearrangement joins TRBV18 to TRBJ2-4; tentatively, D is TRBD2 (6 bases). Trimming shortened V by 6 bases and J by 4 bases, and 10 bases separated the two germline ends. Per germline, CDR1 KGHSH and CDR2 LQKENI. The CDR3 is made up of 13 amino acids. The DNA of the CDR3 is TGTGCCAGCTCTCCCGGGGGTAAAAACATTCAGTACTTC. Its translation is CASSPGGKNIQYF.

This chain connects TRBV7-2 to TRBJ2-7, with D maybe TRBD2 (6 bases). V gave up 5 bases and J gave up 4 bases, with 15 bases separating them. The germline V gene has CDR1 SGHTA and CDR2 FQGNSA. The CDR3 extends over 14 amino acids. The CDR3 nucleotides are TGTGCCAGCAGCCAAGGCGTAGGGAGGTACGAGCAGTACTTC. Its protein is CASSQGVGRYEQYF.

The chain joins TRBV5-1 to TRBJ2-7; D remains unclear. V lost 0 bases and J 6 bases, leaving 13 bases between the germline ends. Germline loops: CDR1 SGHRS, CDR2 YFSETQ. CDR3 length: 14 amino acids. The CDR3 sequence: CASSLAASLSEQYF. DNA for the CDR3: TGCGCCAGCAGCTTGGCTGCCTCCCTTAGCGAGCAGTACTTC.

The chain couples TRBV18 to TRBJ2-5; 9 bases match TRBD2. Germline CDR1 reads KGHSH; CDR2 reads LQKENI. The CDR3 covers 16 residues. J gave up 3 bases and V 0 bases, and 5 bases lay outside the gene matches. CDR3 DNA sequence: TGTGCCAGCTCACCACCCAGCGGGAGGACCAAAGAGACCCAGTACTTC. Translation: CASSPPSGRTKETQYF.

This clonotype was recorded at least ten times. V gene TRBV30 combines with J gene TRBJ1-1; no definite D call. Germline CDR1 is GTSNPN and CDR2 is SVGIG (reference sequence). The CDR3 loop spans 14 amino acids. The germline V and J ends were trimmed by 3 bases and 2 bases, with 13 bases remaining between them. Written as DNA, the CDR3 is TGTGCCTGGAGCGCTCGCGGGCACAACACTGAAGCTTTCTTT. It yields the protein CAWSARGHNTEAFF.

This clonotype has ten or more counts. This chain uses TRBV20-1 with TRBJ2-1, with 12 bases matching TRBD2. Unmatched junction bases numbered 8, after V lost 0 bases and J lost 8 bases. This CDR3 is 16 amino acids long. CDR1 and CDR2 (germline): DFQATT, SNEGSKA (reference sequence). CDR3: CSARDPGLAGRYEQFF. CDR3 nucleotides: TGCAGTGCTAGAGACCCAGGACTAGCGGGAAGGTATGAGCAGTTCTTC.

A remark on this clonotype: This could be a read error, since a much larger clone is one nucleotide away. This sequence joins TRBV7-2 and TRBJ2-3; TRBD1 matches 8 bases. The CDR3 is made up of 14 amino acids. Germline CDR1 SGHTA, CDR2 FQGNSA. CDR3 nucleotide sequence: TGTGTCAGCAGCGTGACAGGGGCGGCAGATACGCAGTATTTT. It codes for CVSSVTGAADTQYF. The variable domain in full, with the rest retrieved from reference TRBV7-2 and TRBJ2-3, is GAGVSQSPSNKVTEKGKDVELRCDPISGHTALYWYRQSLGQGLEFLIYFQGNSAPDKSGLPSDRFSAERTGGSVSTLTIQRTQQEDSAVYLCVSSVTGAADTQYFGPGTRLTVL.

The DNA for the CDR3 is TGTGCCAGCAGTTTAACCAGGGAAAATGAAAAACTGTTTTTT. It translates to CASSLTRENEKLFF. The V gene is TRBV12-3 or TRBV12-4, the J gene TRBJ1-4; possibly TRBD1 for D (5 bases). This CDR3 contains 14 residues. Trimming cost V 2 bases and J 5 bases, with 9 bases left between them.